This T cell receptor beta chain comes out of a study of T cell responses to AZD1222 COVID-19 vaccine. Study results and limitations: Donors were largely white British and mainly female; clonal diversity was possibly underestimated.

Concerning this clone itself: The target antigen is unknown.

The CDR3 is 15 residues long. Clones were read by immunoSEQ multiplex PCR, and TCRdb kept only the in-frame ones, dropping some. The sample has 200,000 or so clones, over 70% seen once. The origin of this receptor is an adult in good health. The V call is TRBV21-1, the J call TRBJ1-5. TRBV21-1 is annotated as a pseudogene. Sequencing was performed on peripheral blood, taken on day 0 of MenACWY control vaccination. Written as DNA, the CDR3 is TGTGCCAGCAGCAAAGAGGATCTGAGCAATCAGCCCCAGCATTTT. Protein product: CASSKEDLSNQPQHF.